The present TCR beta chain was sequenced within a study of blood T cell repertoires in COVID-19. From germline, CDR1 is PRHDT and CDR2 FYEKMQ (reference sequence). This CDR3 comprises 14 residues. Between the trimmed V and J ends, which lost 3 bases and 2 bases, there was a span of 10 bases. TCRdb's copy holds only in-frame clones and misses some; the assay was immunoSEQ multiplex PCR. The table records about 120,000 clones, around four fifths of them present only once. The sample comprised peripheral blood. This sequence originates from a human donor in a cohort sampled during active COVID-19. The gene calls are TRBV13 and TRBJ2-5, with D possibly matching TRBD1 (6 bases). The CDR3 is CASSFGQFQETQYF. CDR3 sequence (DNA): TGTGCCAGCAGCTTCGGACAGTTTCAAGAGACCCAGTACTTC.